The present T cell receptor (beta chain) was sequenced within a study of blood T cell repertoires in COVID-19. The protocol was immunoSEQ multiplex PCR, while the TCRdb copy is restricted to in-frame clones and leaves out a portion. The repertoire holds roughly 200,000 clones, with more than 75% as singletons. This CDR3 spans 14 amino acids. With 7 bases clipped from V and 8 bases from J, the junction kept 11 bases outside the gene matches. Germline assignment: CDR1 MDHEN and CDR2 SYDVKM. The table lists this clone with many counts. This chain connects TRBV28 to TRBJ1-5; 7 bases match TRBD1. Sample: peripheral blood. This sequence was found in a man between 60 and 75 years old who had recovered from COVID-19. CDR3 nucleotides: TGTGCCAGCACTCGACAGGGCGGAATCAAGCCCCAGCATTTT. The encoded protein is CASTRQGGIKPQHF.